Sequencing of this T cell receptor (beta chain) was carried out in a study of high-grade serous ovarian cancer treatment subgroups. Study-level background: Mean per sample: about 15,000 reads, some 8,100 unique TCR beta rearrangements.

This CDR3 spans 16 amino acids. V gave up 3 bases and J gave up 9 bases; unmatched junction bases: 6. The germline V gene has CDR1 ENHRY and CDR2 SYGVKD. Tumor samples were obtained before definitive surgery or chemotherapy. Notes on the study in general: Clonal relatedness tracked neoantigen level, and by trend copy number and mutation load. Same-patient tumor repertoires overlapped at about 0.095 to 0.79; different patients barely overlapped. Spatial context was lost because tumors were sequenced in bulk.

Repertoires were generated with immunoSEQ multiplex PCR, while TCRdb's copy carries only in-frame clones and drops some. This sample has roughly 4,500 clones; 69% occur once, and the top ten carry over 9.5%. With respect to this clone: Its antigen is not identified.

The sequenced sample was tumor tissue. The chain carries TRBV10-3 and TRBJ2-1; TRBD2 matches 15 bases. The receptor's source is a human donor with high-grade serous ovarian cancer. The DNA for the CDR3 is TGTGCCATCAGTGAAAGGACTAGCGGGGGGGCCGCTGAGCAGTTCTTC. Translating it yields CAISERTSGGAAEQFF.